Below, 14 T cell receptor beta chains from the same sample are listed, as sequenced in a study of immune evolution from preneoplasia to lung adenocarcinoma (dated by TCRdb to about 2021). Receptor amplification or capture employed the immunoSEQ multiplex PCR assay. This is the immuneACCESS table as TCRdb keeps it, with only in-frame sequences that have V and J called. A part of the clones is gone; compared with another copy, unresolved V genes explain less than half, and the rest is unexplained. Present in this sample are around 6,200 clones, approximately 80% of which were seen just once. The biggest ten clones account for roughly 6.3% of the sample. Input material: FFPE minimally invasive lung adenocarcinoma tissue. According to the study, the label for this sample's cell subset or site signals: micro-invasive lung adenocarcinoma (MIA). The source is a person over 45 with lung adenocarcinoma.

V and J are TRBV27 and TRBJ2-2, with 13 bases aligning to TRBD2. Trimming cost V 5 bases and J 0 bases; bases outside gene matches: 0. Germline assignment: CDR1 MNHEY and CDR2 SMNVEV (reference sequence). The CDR3 is made up of 16 amino acids. The CDR3 sequence: CASSGTSGANTGELFF. In DNA form, the CDR3 reads TGTGCCAGCAGTGGGACTAGCGGGGCGAACACCGGGGAGCTGTTTTTT.

The CDR3 nucleotides are TGTGCCAGCAGGGCTTATTCAGGCCCCTACGAGCAGTACTTC. As protein: CASRAYSGPYEQYF. V and J are TRBV2 and TRBJ2-7; D is uncertain. Per the germline V gene, CDR1 is SNHLY and CDR2 is FYNNEI. Trimming took 6 bases from V and 2 from J, leaving 14 bases between them. The CDR3 is 14 amino acids.

Only a few counts were recorded for this clone. V usage is TRBV7-3 and J usage is TRBJ2-3; D remains unclear. The V and J ends lost 0 bases and 4 bases respectively, with 8 bases between them. The V gene's germline CDR1 is SGHTA and CDR2 FQGTGA. The CDR3 is 14 amino acids. The CDR3 is CASSLTVTPDTQYF. The DNA of the CDR3 is TGTGCCAGCAGCTTAACAGTTACTCCAGATACGCAGTATTTT.

This chain connects TRBV11-2 to TRBJ2-2; D not certain. This CDR3 comprises 14 residues. V was trimmed by 2 bases and J by 1 base, leaving 5 bases between them. The germline V gene has CDR1 SGHAT and CDR2 FQNNGV. The CDR3 is CASSLNRNTGELFF. CDR3 nucleotide sequence: TGTGCCAGCAGCTTAAACAGGAACACCGGGGAGCTGTTTTTT. The full variable domain, rest sourced from reference TRBV11-2 and TRBJ2-2, is EAGVAQSPRYKIIEKRQSVAFWCNPISGHATLYWYQQILGQGPKLLIQFQNNGVVDDSQLPKDRFSAERLKGVDSTLKIQPAKLEDSAVYLCASSLNRNTGELFFGEGSRLTVL.

The chain combines TRBV28 with TRBJ1-2; D gene unclear. Trimming stripped 3 bases from V and 4 bases from J, with 9 bases between. The CDR3 is 13 residues long. CDR1 is MDHEN, CDR2 SYDVKM, per germline. In nucleotides, the CDR3 is TGTGCCAGCAGTTTTAGTGTCGGCTATGGCTACACCTTC. Translation gives CASSFSVGYGYTF.

The chain couples TRBV5-1 to TRBJ1-2; tentatively, D is TRBD1 (5 bases). Germline CDR1 is SGHRS and CDR2 is YFSETQ. The V end lost 2 bases, the J end lost 8 bases, and 22 bases lay between the germline ends. The CDR3 consists of 16 residues. The CDR3 here is CASSFGQGGPQGGYTF. CDR3 nucleotide sequence: TGCGCCAGCAGCTTCGGGCAGGGAGGTCCCCAAGGGGGCTACACCTTC.

The sample holds a few counts of this clone. The rearrangement uses TRBV5-1 and TRBJ2-7; the D is unclear. Trimming pared 0 bases from V and 4 bases from J, leaving 11 bases between. In germline, CDR1 is SGHRS, CDR2 YFSETQ. The length of the CDR3 is 14 residues. In DNA, the CDR3 is TGCGCCAGCAGCTTGGGCTCACTCGAGTACGAGCAGTACTTC. Translated, it gives CASSLGSLEYEQYF.

V and J are TRBV29-1 and TRBJ1-4; TRBD1 agrees at 8 bases. The CDR3 totals 14 residues. Per the germline V gene, CDR1 is SQVTM and CDR2 is ANQGSEA. The ends lost 6 bases at V and 8 bases at J; junction bases unmatched: 11. The CDR3 region is CSVTRQGAQEKLFF. The CDR3 coding sequence is TGCAGCGTGACGAGGCAGGGGGCTCAGGAAAAACTGTTTTTT.

The chain employs TRBV7-2 and TRBJ2-1; D ambiguous. V shed 5 bases and J shed 1 base, with 12 bases lying between them. Germline CDR1 is SGHTA and CDR2 is FQGNSA. The CDR3 is made up of 15 amino acids. The CDR3 sequence: CASSPGEASYNEQFF. The CDR3 bases are TGTGCCAGCAGCCCCGGAGAAGCGTCCTACAATGAGCAGTTCTTC.

This chain joins TRBV5-4 and TRBJ2-5, with 9 bases lining up with TRBD2. Germline CDR1 SGHNT, CDR2 YYREEE (reference sequence). V dropped 4 bases and J dropped 4; count of bases not matched to a gene: 14. The CDR3 has 17 amino acids. CDR3 sequence: CASSKGSASGIGETQYF. The DNA of the CDR3 is TGTGCCAGCAGCAAGGGGAGTGCTAGCGGGATCGGAGAGACCCAGTACTTC.

The rearrangement uses TRBV2 and TRBJ1-5; tentatively, D is TRBD1 (5 bases). CDR3 size: 15 residues. Germline V gives CDR1 SNHLY, CDR2 FYNNEI. V was shortened by 6 bases and J by 3 bases, with 15 bases between the two germline ends. This chain's CDR3 is CASSETGEFNQPQHF. CDR3 DNA sequence: TGTGCCAGCAGCGAAACAGGCGAATTCAATCAGCCCCAGCATTTT.

The chain couples TRBV5-1 to TRBJ1-1, with unresolved D. The germline V gene has CDR1 SGHRS and CDR2 YFSETQ. This CDR3 is built from 14 residues. The V end lost 0 bases, the J end lost 0 bases, and 6 bases lay between the germline ends. The CDR3 loop reads CASSLDGLNTEAFF. CDR3 nucleotides: TGCGCCAGCAGCTTGGACGGGCTGAACACTGAAGCTTTCTTT.

The chain employs TRBV7-3 and TRBJ2-3, with unresolved D. With 2 bases removed from V and 6 bases from J, the gap between germline ends came to 6 bases. Germline lookup yields CDR1 SGHTA and CDR2 FQGTGA. The CDR3 spans 12 residues. The CDR3 sequence is CASSLYGDTQYF. The CDR3 bases are TGTGCCAGCAGCTTATATGGGGATACGCAGTATTTT.

As regards this clone: Other DNA sequences in this specimen translate into the identical CDR3. The chain couples TRBV9 to TRBJ2-2, with D perhaps matching TRBD2 (7 bases). CDR1 SGDLS and CDR2 YYNGEE come from the germline V gene. The germline V and J ends were trimmed by 5 bases and 1 base, with 15 bases remaining between them. This CDR3 comprises 16 residues. The CDR3 bases are TGTGCCAGCAGGGGGGGGCCTAGCGGGAACACCGGGGAGCTGTTTTTT. Protein: CASRGGPSGNTGELFF.